The 31 T cell receptor beta chains given below trace back to one sample, sequenced in a study of T cell repertoires in aging, cancer and after chemotherapy. Peripheral blood genomic DNA, not sorted cells or RNA, was the template. Multiplex touch-down PCR with TRB-A/B primers amplified rearranged V-D-J TRB sequences. TCRdb fed the multiplex PCR reads into MiXCR, producing one record per CDR3 protein. This sample has about 6,600 distinct CDR3 sequences; 22% occur once, and the top ten carry around 8.5%. The sequencing sample was made of blood. These TCRs come from a human donor with a blood cancer.

This clonotype is medium-sized in the sample. This sequence joins TRBV6-6 and TRBJ1-3; D uncertain. Germline V gene sequence: CDR1 MNHNY, CDR2 SVGAGI (reference sequence). V was cut by 7 bases and J by 4 bases, with 14 bases left in between. The CDR3 sequence is 14 residues long. Here the CDR3 reads CASMPDLSGNTIYF. The CDR3 nucleotides read TGTGCCAGCATGCCAGACCTATCGGGAAACACCATATATTTT.

As to this clonotype: Just one base apart from a much larger clone, this may be a read error. The CDR3 nucleotides are TGTGCCAGCAGCTTGGAGGGACGCTACGAGCAGTGCTTC. Amino acid sequence: CASSLEGRYEQCF. The chain recombines TRBV5-4 with TRBJ2-7; D possibly uses TRBD1 or TRBD2 (5 bases each). The length of the CDR3 is 13 residues. The germline V gene has CDR1 SGHNT and CDR2 YYREEE (reference sequence).

Sample share makes this clonotype medium-sized. The gene calls are TRBV29-1 and TRBJ2-1; D may be TRBD1 (6 bases). Trimming stripped 4 bases from V and 5 bases from J, with 15 bases between. The CDR3 is 14 amino acids. Germline-derived CDR1 and CDR2 are SQVTM and ANQGSEA. Written as DNA, the CDR3 is TGCAGCGTTGGGGACACAGAGCTAAACAATGAGCAGTTCTTC. Translation: CSVGDTELNNEQFF.

The rearrangement joins TRBV6-2 or TRBV6-3 to TRBJ2-1; D not resolved. This CDR3 contains 17 residues. The germline V gene encodes CDR1 MNHEY and CDR2 SVGEGT. V was cut by 5 bases and J by 2 bases, with 19 bases left in between. CDR3 loop: CASSAPTAARTYNEQFF. In nucleotides, the CDR3 is TGTGCCAGCAGTGCCCCGACGGCTGCACGGACCTACAATGAGCAGTTCTTC.

The chain employs TRBV25-1 and TRBJ2-1; 10 bases are shared with TRBD1. CDR1 is MGHDK, CDR2 SYGVNS, per germline. Trimming at V came to 3 bases and at J to 4 bases, leaving 3 bases not matched to a gene. The CDR3 consists of 15 residues. The CDR3 DNA sequence: TGTGCCAGCAGTGAGAGGACAGGGGGGTACAATGAGCAGTTCTTC. It yields the protein CASSERTGGYNEQFF.

Judged by abundance, this clonotype is medium-sized. The CDR3 DNA reads as TGTGCCACCAGCAGAGAGGCAACAGCGGGCAATGAGCAGTTCTTC. Residues: CATSREATAGNEQFF. The chain recombines TRBV15 with TRBJ2-1, with D perhaps matching TRBD2 (6 bases). Between the trimmed V and J ends, which lost 0 bases and 6 bases, there was a span of 12 bases. The CDR3 spans 15 residues. Germline V gives CDR1 LNHNV, CDR2 YYDKDF (reference sequence).

The chain employs TRBV4-1 and TRBJ2-3; 14 bases align to TRBD2. V lost 4 bases and J lost 5; bases outside the gene matches: 5. The CDR3 spans 16 residues. CDR1 MGHRA and CDR2 YSYEKL come from the germline V gene. The CDR3 region has the DNA TGCGCCAGCAGCCTGCAGGGACTAGCGGGAGTAGATACGCAGTATTTT. Protein product: CASSLQGLAGVDTQYF.

The chain carries TRBV20-1 and TRBJ1-5; a weak D match, TRBD1 (6 bases). This CDR3 is built from 15 residues. Trimming removed 0 bases from V and 5 bases from J, with 14 bases in between. In germline, CDR1 is DFQATT, CDR2 SNEGSKA (reference sequence). CDR3 nucleotide sequence: TGCAGTGCTAGAGAAGGCAGGGGATCTGATCAGCCCCAGCATTTT. Protein: CSAREGRGSDQPQHF.

This clonotype was found a few times. The chain links TRBV6-5 to TRBJ2-4; perhaps TRBD2 as D (5 bases). This CDR3 contains 18 residues. Trimming took 7 bases from V and 0 from J, leaving 22 bases between them. Germline V gene lookup returns CDR1 MNHEY and CDR2 SVGAGI. This CDR3 reads CASIDYLRRSIAKNIQYF. The CDR3 DNA sequence: TGTGCCAGCATCGACTATCTCCGCCGGTCGATAGCCAAAAACATTCAGTACTTC.

This clonotype was seen a few times. This sequence joins TRBV5-1 and TRBJ2-1, with 9 bases identical to TRBD2. The CDR3 runs to 14 residues. Germline V gives CDR1 SGHRS, CDR2 YFSETQ. V lost 4 bases, J lost 6 bases, and 5 bases stayed unmatched. The CDR3 sequence is CASSPSGIGNEQFF. DNA for the CDR3: TGCGCCAGCAGCCCTAGCGGGATCGGCAATGAGCAGTTCTTC. Combining the CDR3 with reference TRBV5-1 and TRBJ2-1 gives the whole variable domain KAGVTQTPRYLIKTRGQQVTLSCSPISGHRSVSWYQQTPGQGLQFLFEYFSETQRNKGNFPGRFSGRQFSNSRSEMNVSTLELGDSALYLCASSPSGIGNEQFFGPGTRLTVL.

In its sample, this clonotype is medium-sized. The chain employs TRBV27 and TRBJ1-4; 7 bases agree with TRBD1. The CDR3 has 15 amino acids. From germline, CDR1 is MNHEY and CDR2 SMNVEV (reference sequence). After removal of 2 bases from V and 8 bases from J, the junction contained 8 bases not matched to a gene. This chain's CDR3 is CASSLRRQGGEKLFF. The CDR3 DNA sequence: TGTGCCAGCAGTTTACGCCGACAGGGAGGGGAAAAACTGTTTTTT.

The chain couples TRBV19 to TRBJ1-1; the D is unclear. Germline lookup yields CDR1 LNHDA and CDR2 SQIVND (reference sequence). V was pared by 5 bases and J by 1 base, with 14 bases between. This CDR3 spans 15 amino acids. Here the CDR3 DNA reads TGTGCCAGTAGTGCCCGGACGGCTCAGAACACTGAAGCTTTCTTT. Protein product: CASSARTAQNTEAFF.

This rearrangement joins TRBV7-2 to TRBJ1-2; D unresolved. Trimming left V 2 bases short and J 8 bases short, with 12 bases between. CDR1 is SGHTA, CDR2 FQGNSA, per germline. This CDR3 has 13 amino acids. The CDR3 reads CASSLQDGWGYTF. Written as DNA, the CDR3 is TGTGCCAGCAGCTTACAGGACGGGTGGGGCTACACCTTC.

The V gene is TRBV28, the J gene TRBJ1-2; D not resolved. There are 15 residues in the CDR3. CDR1 and CDR2 from the germline V gene are MDHEN and SYDVKM. Trimming shortened V by 4 bases and J by 1 base, and 13 bases separated the two germline ends. CDR3 sequence: CASSSTASNNYGYTF. CDR3 sequence (DNA): TGTGCCAGCAGTTCCACAGCGTCGAATAACTATGGCTACACCTTC.

By its share, this clonotype is medium-sized. J is TRBJ1-1 and V is TRBV6-5, with 8 positions matching TRBD1. The CDR3 contains 14 residues. Germline V lookup: CDR1 MNHEY, CDR2 SVGAGI. Trimming at V came to 6 bases and at J to 1 base, leaving 4 bases not matched to a gene. CDR3 nucleotides: TGTGCCAGCAGAGGGGACAGGACGAACACTGAAGCTTTCTTT. It codes for CASRGDRTNTEAFF.

The chain combines TRBV28 with TRBJ2-2; possibly TRBD1 for D (5 bases). This CDR3 is built from 13 residues. Deletions cut 5 bases from V and 6 bases from J, with 10 bases between. The germline V gene encodes CDR1 MDHEN and CDR2 SYDVKM. Here the CDR3 DNA reads TGTGCCAGCAGTATAACAGGTGCCGGGGAGCTGTTTTTT. Protein sequence: CASSITGAGELFF.

The chain combines TRBV14 with TRBJ2-1; 7 nucleotides line up with TRBD2. The germline V gene has CDR1 SGHDN and CDR2 FVKESK. V lost 1 base and J lost 5; bases outside the gene matches: 5. The CDR3 is 15 amino acids. The CDR3 DNA reads TGTGCCAGCAGCCAAGCGGGAGGACTCCACAATGAGCAGTTCTTC. Translated: CASSQAGGLHNEQFF.

The sample holds a few counts of this clonotype. The J gene is TRBJ2-7, the V gene TRBV12-3 or TRBV12-4; TRBD1 is a possible D gene (7 bases). Trimming cost V 6 bases and J 5 bases, with 14 bases left between them. The length of the CDR3 is 13 residues. CDR3 protein: CASRLGGGDEQYF. In DNA form, the CDR3 reads TGTGCCAGCAGGCTTGGAGGGGGCGACGAGCAGTACTTC.

This clonotype was recorded a few times. The CDR3 here is CSARDLGLSTGELFF. The CDR3, as DNA: TGCAGTGCTAGAGATCTGGGCTTGAGCACCGGGGAGCTGTTTTTT. The rearrangement joins TRBV20-1 to TRBJ2-2, with no clear D. V lost 0 bases to trimming and J lost 4 bases, with 12 bases between them. CDR1 DFQATT and CDR2 SNEGSKA come from the germline V gene (reference sequence). This CDR3 has 15 residues.

By share, this clonotype counts as medium-sized (0.01 to 0.1%). The rearrangement joins TRBV19 to TRBJ2-1, with 10 nucleotides matching TRBD2. The junction had 12 bases not matched to a gene; V was cut back by 7 bases and J by 9 bases. The CDR3 is 15 amino acids. CDR1 is LNHDA, CDR2 SQIVND, per germline (reference sequence). The CDR3: CASKEWLAGVSEQFF. The CDR3 bases are TGTGCCAGTAAGGAATGGCTAGCGGGAGTGAGTGAGCAGTTCTTC.

By share, this clonotype counts as medium-sized. DNA for the CDR3: TGTGCCAGCAGCTTAGGGAAGGGGGTCTACAATGAGCAGTTCTTC. Translated: CASSLGKGVYNEQFF. The chain employs TRBV5-4 and TRBJ2-1; TRBD1 is a possible D gene (6 bases). The CDR3 sequence is 15 residues long. The V and J ends lost 2 bases and 3 bases respectively, with 12 bases between them. Germline values: CDR1 SGHNT, CDR2 YYREEE (reference sequence). Looking up the rest from reference TRBV5-4 and TRBJ2-1 gives the full variable domain: ETGVTQSPTHLIKTRGQQVTLRCSSQSGHNTVSWYQQALGQGPQFIFQYYREEENGRGNFPPRFSGLQFPNYSSELNVNALELDDSALYLCASSLGKGVYNEQFFGPGTRLTVL.

V usage is TRBV12-3 or TRBV12-4 and J usage is TRBJ1-3; D remains ambiguous. Between the trimmed V and J ends, which lost 2 bases and 1 base, there was a span of 6 bases. This CDR3 region has 14 residues. Written as DNA, the CDR3 is TGTGCCAGCAGTTTAAGTTCGTCTGGAAACACCATATATTTT. It translates to CASSLSSSGNTIYF.

This clonotype was picked up one time. The junction and the germline gene differ at one end; a read error may be behind it. CDR3 loop: CASSRDPQNTKAFF. The CDR3 DNA reads TGTGCCAGCAGTCGGGACCCCCAGAACACTAAAGCTTTCTTT. V gene TRBV6-5 combines with J gene TRBJ1-1, with a possible D match to TRBD1 (5 bases). The CDR3 runs to 14 residues. Germline V gene lookup returns CDR1 MNHEY and CDR2 SVGAGI.

This clonotype is labeled as medium-sized. V usage is TRBV19 and J usage is TRBJ2-2, with TRBD1 identical over 8 bases. Germline V CDR1 and CDR2: LNHDA, SQIVND (reference sequence). The CDR3 covers 15 residues. V was pared by 7 bases and J by 1 base, with 5 bases of the junction left unmatched. The CDR3 DNA reads TGTGCCAGTATCGACAGGGGCCGGAACACCGGGGAGCTGTTTTTT. Amino acid sequence: CASIDRGRNTGELFF.

The rearrangement joins TRBV19 to TRBJ2-1; maybe TRBD2 (7 bases). The CDR3 is 15 residues long. Germline V gives CDR1 LNHDA, CDR2 SQIVND (reference sequence). V was shortened by 5 bases and J by 7 bases, with 18 bases between the two germline ends. The CDR3 reads CASSLGGGPENEQFF. In DNA form, the CDR3 reads TGTGCCAGTAGTCTTGGGGGGGGGCCCGAGAATGAGCAGTTCTTC.

The chain links TRBV20-1 to TRBJ2-7, with 7 positions matching TRBD1. Germline CDR1 reads DFQATT; CDR2 reads SNEGSKA (reference sequence). The V and J ends lost 5 bases and 3 bases, in that order; junction bases with no gene match: 10. The CDR3 length is 14 residues. The CDR3 region has the DNA TGCAGTGCTGACGGCCGGGGACAGAACTACGAGCAGTACTTC. It is translated as CSADGRGQNYEQYF.

The chain combines TRBV5-4 with TRBJ1-1; D not resolved. Germline loops: CDR1 SGHNT, CDR2 YYREEE (reference sequence). With 0 bases removed from V and 1 base from J, the gap between germline ends came to 7 bases. The length of the CDR3 is 14 residues. In DNA form, the CDR3 reads TGTGCCAGCAGCTTGGGCGGGCGGAACACTGAAGCTTTCTTT. This sequence encodes CASSLGGRNTEAFF.

This chain uses TRBV7-2 with TRBJ2-1, with 11 bases fitting TRBD2. Trimming took 1 base from V and 12 from J; bases not matched to a gene: 11. This CDR3 is 16 amino acids long. Per germline, CDR1 SGHTA and CDR2 FQGNSA. CDR3 sequence reads: CASSLVRLAGMVPQFF. The CDR3 coding sequence is TGTGCCAGCAGCTTAGTCCGACTAGCGGGAATGGTCCCGCAGTTCTTC.

This clonotype came up a few times. The chain has TRBV27 and TRBJ1-1, with D unclear. This CDR3 contains 13 residues. Per the germline V gene, CDR1 is MNHEY and CDR2 is SMNVEV (reference sequence). V shed 3 bases and J shed 1 base, with 6 bases lying between them. The CDR3 region has the DNA TGTGCCAGCAGTTTTCTACCGAACACTGAAGCTTTCTTT. Its translation: CASSFLPNTEAFF.

Judged by abundance, this clonotype is medium-sized. The V call is TRBV6-5, the J call TRBJ2-7, with TRBD2 matching over 10 bases. The CDR3 is 16 amino acids. V trimming: 6 bases; J trimming: 9 bases; junction bases outside the gene matches: 17. Germline V CDR1 and CDR2: MNHEY, SVGAGI. CDR3 coding DNA: TGTGCCAGCAGCCCCCTTCGGCTAGCGGGAGAAAGACGGCAGTACTTC. The encoded protein is CASSPLRLAGERRQYF.

As regards this clonotype: A much larger clone differs from this one at a single base, so this may be a read error. The genes are TRBV18 and TRBJ2-3; 9 bases fit TRBD2. This CDR3 has 15 residues. Germline CDR1 KGHSH, CDR2 LQKENI. CDR3 sequence (DNA): TGTGCCAGCTCAACACCAGCGGGAGGTGGGGATACGCAGTATTTT. As protein: CASSTPAGGGDTQYF.